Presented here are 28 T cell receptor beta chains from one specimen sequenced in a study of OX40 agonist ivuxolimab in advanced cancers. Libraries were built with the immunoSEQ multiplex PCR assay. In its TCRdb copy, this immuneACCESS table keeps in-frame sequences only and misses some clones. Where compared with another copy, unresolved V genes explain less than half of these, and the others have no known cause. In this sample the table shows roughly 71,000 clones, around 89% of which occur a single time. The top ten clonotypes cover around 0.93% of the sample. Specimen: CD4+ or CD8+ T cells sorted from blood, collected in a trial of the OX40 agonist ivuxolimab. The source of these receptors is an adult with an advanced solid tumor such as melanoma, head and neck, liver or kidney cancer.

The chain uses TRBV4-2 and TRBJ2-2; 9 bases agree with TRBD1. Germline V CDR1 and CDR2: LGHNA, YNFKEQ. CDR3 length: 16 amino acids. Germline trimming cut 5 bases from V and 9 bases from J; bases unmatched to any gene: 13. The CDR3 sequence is CASSRSSGQGFRELFF. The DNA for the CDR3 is TGTGCCAGCAGCAGGTCGTCGGGACAGGGATTCCGGGAGCTGTTTTTT.

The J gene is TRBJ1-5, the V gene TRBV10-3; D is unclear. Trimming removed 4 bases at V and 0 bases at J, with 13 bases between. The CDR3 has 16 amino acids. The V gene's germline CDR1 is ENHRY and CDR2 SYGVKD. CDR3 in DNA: TGTGCCATCAGTGGGATAGCAGTGAATAGCAATCAGCCCCAGCATTTT. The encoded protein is CAISGIAVNSNQPQHF.

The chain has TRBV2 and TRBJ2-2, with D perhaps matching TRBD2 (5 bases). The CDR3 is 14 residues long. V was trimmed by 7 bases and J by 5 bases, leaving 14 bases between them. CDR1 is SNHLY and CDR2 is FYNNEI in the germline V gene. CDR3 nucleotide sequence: TGTGCCAGCAAAGAGCGGCCCTTAACCGGGGAGCTGTTTTTT. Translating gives CASKERPLTGELFF.

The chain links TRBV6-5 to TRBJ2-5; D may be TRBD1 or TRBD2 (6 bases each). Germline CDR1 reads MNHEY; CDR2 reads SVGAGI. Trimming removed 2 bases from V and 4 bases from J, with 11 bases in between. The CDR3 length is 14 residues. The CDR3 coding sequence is TGTGCCAGCAGTTACGGGGGGCGGGGAGAGACCCAGTACTTC. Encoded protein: CASSYGGRGETQYF.

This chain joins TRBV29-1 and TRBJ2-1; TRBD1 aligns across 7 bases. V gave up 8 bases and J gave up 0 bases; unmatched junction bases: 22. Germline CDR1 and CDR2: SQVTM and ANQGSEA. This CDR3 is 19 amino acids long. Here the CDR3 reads CSFAGRGPRRLDSYNEQFF. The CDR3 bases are TGCAGCTTTGCCGGAAGGGGGCCTCGAAGGCTGGACTCCTACAATGAGCAGTTCTTC.

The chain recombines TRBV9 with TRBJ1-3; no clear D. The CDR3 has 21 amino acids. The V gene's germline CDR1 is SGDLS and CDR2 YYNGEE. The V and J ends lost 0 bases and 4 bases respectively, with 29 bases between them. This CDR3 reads CASSVGMDLAGYGVEGNTIYF. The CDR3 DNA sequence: TGTGCCAGCAGCGTAGGAATGGATTTGGCGGGGTATGGGGTCGAAGGAAACACCATATATTTT.

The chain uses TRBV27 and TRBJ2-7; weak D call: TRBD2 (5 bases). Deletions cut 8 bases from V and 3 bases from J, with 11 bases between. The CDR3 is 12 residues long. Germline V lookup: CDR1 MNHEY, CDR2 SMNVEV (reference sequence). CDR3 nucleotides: TGTGCCAGCGTCAGTCGGGGCTACGAGCAGTACTTC. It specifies CASVSRGYEQYF.

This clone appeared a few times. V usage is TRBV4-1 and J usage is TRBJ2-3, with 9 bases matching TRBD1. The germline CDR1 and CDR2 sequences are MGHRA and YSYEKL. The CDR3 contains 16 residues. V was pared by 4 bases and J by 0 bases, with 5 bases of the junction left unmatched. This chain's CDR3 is CASSLSGQGSTDTQYF. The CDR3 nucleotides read TGCGCCAGCAGCCTTTCCGGACAGGGGAGCACAGATACGCAGTATTTT.

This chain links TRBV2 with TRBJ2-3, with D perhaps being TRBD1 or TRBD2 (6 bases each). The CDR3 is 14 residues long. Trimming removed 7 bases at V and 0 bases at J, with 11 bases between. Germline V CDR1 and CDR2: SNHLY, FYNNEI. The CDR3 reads CASNGGLSTDTQYF. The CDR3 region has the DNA TGTGCCAGCAACGGGGGCCTTAGCACAGATACGCAGTATTTT.

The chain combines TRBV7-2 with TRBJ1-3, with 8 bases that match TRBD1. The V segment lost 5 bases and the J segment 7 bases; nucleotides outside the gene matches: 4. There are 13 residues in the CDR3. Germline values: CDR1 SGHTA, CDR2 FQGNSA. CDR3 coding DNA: TGTGCCAGCAGCGACGGACAGGGCAACACCATATATTTT. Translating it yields CASSDGQGNTIYF.

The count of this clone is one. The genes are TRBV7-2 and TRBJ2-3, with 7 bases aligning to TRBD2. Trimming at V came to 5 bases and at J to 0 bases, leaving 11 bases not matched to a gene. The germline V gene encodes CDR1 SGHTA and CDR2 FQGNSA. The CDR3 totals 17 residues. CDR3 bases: TGTGCCAGCAGCGCCCTAACTAGCGCTCCTAGCACAGATACGCAGTATTTT. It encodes CASSALTSAPSTDTQYF.

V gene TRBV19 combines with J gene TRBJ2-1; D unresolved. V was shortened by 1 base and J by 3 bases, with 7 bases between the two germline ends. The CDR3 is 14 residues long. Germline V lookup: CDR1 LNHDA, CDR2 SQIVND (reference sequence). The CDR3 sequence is CASSIGQYYNEQFF. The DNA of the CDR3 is TGTGCCAGTAGTATAGGGCAGTACTACAATGAGCAGTTCTTC.

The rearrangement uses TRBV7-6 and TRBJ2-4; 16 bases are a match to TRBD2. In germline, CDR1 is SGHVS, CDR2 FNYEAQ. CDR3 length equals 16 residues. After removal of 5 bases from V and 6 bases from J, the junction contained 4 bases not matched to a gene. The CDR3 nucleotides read TGTGCCAGCAGCCTGGGACTAGCGGGAGGGCGAAACATTCAGTACTTC. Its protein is CASSLGLAGGRNIQYF.

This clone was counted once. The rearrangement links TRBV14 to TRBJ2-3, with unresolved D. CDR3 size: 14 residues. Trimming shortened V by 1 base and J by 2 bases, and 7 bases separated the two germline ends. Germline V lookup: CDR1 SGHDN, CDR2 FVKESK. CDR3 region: CASSQGDFTDTQYF. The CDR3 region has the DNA TGTGCCAGCAGCCAAGGGGATTTCACAGATACGCAGTATTTT.

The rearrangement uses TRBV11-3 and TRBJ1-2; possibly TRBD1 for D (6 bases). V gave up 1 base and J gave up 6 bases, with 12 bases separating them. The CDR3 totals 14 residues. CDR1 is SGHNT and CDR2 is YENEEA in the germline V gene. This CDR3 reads CASSLGPWTDGYTF. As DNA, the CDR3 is TGTGCCAGCAGCTTAGGACCCTGGACAGATGGCTACACCTTC. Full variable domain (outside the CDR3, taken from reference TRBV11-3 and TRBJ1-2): EAGVVQSPRYKIIEKKQPVAFWCNPISGHNTLYWYLQNLGQGPELLIRYENEEAVDDSQLPKDRFSAERLKGVDSTLKIQPAELGDSAVYLCASSLGPWTDGYTFGSGTRLTVV.

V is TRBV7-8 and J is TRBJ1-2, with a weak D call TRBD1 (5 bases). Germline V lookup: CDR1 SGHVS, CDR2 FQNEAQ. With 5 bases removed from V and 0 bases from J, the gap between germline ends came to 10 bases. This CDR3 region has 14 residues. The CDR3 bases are TGTGCCAGCAGCCCCTCGACAGCTAACTATGGCTACACCTTC. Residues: CASSPSTANYGYTF.

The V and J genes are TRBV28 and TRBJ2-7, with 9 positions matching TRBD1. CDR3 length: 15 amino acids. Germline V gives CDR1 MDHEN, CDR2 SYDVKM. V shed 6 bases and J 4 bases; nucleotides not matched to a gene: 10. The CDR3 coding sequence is TGTGCCAGCAGACTCCCGGGACAGGGAAGGTACGAGCAGTACTTC. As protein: CASRLPGQGRYEQYF.

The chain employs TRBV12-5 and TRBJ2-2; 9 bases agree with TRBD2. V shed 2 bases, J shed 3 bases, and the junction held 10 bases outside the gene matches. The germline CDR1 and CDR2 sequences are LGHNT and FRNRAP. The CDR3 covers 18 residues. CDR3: CASGLKPGGRADTGELFF. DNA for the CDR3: TGTGCTAGTGGTTTGAAGCCAGGCGGGAGGGCCGACACCGGGGAGCTGTTTTTT. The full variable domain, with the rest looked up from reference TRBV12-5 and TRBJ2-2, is DARVTQTPRHKVTEMGQEVTMRCQPILGHNTVFWYRQTMMQGLELLAYFRNRAPLDDSGMPKDRFSAEMPDATLATLKIQPSEPRDSAVYFCASGLKPGGRADTGELFFGEGSRLTVL.

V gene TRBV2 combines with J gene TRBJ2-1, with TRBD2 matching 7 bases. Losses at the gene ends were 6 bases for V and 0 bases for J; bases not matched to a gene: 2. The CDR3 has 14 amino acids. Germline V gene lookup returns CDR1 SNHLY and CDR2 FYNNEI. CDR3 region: CASRGGSSYNEQFF. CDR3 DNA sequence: TGTGCCAGCAGGGGAGGGTCCTCCTACAATGAGCAGTTCTTC.

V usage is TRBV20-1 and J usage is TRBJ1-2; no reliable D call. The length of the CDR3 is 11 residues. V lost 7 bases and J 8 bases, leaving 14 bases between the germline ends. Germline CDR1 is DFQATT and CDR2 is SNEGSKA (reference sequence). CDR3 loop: CSVAGREGYTF. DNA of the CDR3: TGCAGTGTAGCAGGCCGGGAAGGCTACACCTTC.

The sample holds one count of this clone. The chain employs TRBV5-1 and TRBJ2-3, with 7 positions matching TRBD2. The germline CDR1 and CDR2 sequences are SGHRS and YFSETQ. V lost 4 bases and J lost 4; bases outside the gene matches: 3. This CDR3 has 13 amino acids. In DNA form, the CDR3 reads TGCGCCAGCAGCCCGGGACTACCAGATACGCAGTATTTT. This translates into CASSPGLPDTQYF.

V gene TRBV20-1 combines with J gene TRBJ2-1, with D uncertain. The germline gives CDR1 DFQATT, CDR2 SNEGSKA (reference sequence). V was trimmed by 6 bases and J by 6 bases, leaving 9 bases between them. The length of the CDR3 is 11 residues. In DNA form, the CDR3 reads TGCAGTGCCGCGGTCTCCAATGAGCAGTTCTTC. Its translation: CSAAVSNEQFF.

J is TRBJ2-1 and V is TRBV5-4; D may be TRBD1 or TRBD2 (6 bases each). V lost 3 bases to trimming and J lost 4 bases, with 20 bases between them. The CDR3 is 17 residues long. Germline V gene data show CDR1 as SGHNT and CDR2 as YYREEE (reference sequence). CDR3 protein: CASSSRGYGGVYNEQFF. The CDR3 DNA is TGTGCCAGCAGCTCCAGGGGATATGGCGGGGTTTACAATGAGCAGTTCTTC.

Here the CDR3 reads CASSLEGVETQYF. The CDR3 DNA is TGCGCCAGCAGCTTGGAAGGGGTTGAGACCCAGTACTTC. V gene TRBV5-1 combines with J gene TRBJ2-5, with D tentatively TRBD1 (5 bases). The CDR3 spans 13 residues. From germline, CDR1 is SGHRS and CDR2 YFSETQ. V was shortened by 0 bases and J by 5 bases, with 8 bases between the two germline ends.

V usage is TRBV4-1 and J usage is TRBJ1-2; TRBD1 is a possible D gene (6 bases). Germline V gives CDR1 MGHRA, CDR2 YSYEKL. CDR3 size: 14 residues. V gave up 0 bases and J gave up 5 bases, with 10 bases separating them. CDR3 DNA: TGCGCCAGCAGCCAAGAACAGGGAGTTTATGGCTACACCTTC. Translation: CASSQEQGVYGYTF.

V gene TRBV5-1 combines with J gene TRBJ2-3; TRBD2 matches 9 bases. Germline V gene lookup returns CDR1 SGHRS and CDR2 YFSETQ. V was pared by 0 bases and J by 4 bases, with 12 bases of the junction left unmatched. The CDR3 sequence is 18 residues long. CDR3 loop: CASSLDGREGHVADTQYF. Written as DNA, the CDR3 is TGCGCCAGCAGCTTGGATGGGCGGGAGGGCCACGTGGCAGATACGCAGTATTTT.

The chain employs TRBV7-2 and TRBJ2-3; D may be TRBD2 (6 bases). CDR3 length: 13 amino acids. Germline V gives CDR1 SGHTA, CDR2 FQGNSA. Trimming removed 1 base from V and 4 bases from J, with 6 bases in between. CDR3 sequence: CASSLGEADTQYF. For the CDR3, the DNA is TGTGCCAGCAGCTTAGGGGAGGCAGATACGCAGTATTTT. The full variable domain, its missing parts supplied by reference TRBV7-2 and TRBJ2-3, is GAGVSQSPSNKVTEKGKDVELRCDPISGHTALYWYRQSLGQGLEFLIYFQGNSAPDKSGLPSDRFSAERTGGSVSTLTIQRTQQEDSAVYLCASSLGEADTQYFGPGTRLTVL.

This CDR3 is CASSLEDPRAGDYEQYF. The CDR3 DNA reads as TGTGCCAGCAGCTTGGAGGACCCAAGGGCAGGAGATTACGAGCAGTACTTC. J is TRBJ2-7 and V is TRBV7-3, with D possibly being TRBD2 (5 bases). The CDR3 sequence is 17 residues long. Germline loops: CDR1 SGHTA, CDR2 FQGTGA. Trimming took 3 bases from V and 4 from J, leaving 22 bases between them.